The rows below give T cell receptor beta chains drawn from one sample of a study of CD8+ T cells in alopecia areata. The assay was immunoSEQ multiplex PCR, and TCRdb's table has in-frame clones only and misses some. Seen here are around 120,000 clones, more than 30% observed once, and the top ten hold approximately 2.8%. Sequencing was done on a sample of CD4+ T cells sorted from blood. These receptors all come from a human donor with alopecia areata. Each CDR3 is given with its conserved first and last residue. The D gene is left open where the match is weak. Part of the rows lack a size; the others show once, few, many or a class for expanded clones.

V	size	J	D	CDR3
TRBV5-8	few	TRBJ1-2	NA	CASSPASPYGYTF
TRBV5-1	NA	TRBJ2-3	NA	CASRLGADTQYF
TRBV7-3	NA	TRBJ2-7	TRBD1	CASSPGQGYEQYF
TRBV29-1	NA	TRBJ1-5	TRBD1	CSVGYGQDQPQHF
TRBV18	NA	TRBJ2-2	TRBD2	CASSPPGTSGTGELFF
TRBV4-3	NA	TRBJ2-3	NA	CASSQEWKTDTQYF
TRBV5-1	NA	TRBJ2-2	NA	CASSWRGPGELFF
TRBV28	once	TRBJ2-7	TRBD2	CASSLISGRFYEQYF
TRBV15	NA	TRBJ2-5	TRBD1	CATSRDMTGMETQYF
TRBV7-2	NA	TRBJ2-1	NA	CASSFSKGEQFF
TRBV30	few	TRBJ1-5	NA	CAWTLGYGNQPQHF
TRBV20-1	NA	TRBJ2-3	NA	CSAIGTTQYF
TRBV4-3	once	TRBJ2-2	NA	CASSQARDSVNTGELFF
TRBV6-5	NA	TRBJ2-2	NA	CASSYSGQANTGELFF
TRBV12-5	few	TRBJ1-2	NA	CASGLPPDSLSYTF
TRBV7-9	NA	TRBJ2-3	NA	CASSQATGSGTTDTQYF
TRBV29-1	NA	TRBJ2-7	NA	CSARRDLSYEQYF
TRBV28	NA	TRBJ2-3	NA	CASSSPGALTDTQYF
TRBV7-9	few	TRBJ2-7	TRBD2	CASSSVAGGPYEQYF
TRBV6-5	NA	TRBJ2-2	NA	CASSYRGELFF
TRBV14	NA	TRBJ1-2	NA	CASSQGGPYGYTF
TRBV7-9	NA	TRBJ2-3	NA	CANRRDTQYF
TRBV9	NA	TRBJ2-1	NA	CASSSLRPMPNNEQFF
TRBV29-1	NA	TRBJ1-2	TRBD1	CSVWDRANYGYTF
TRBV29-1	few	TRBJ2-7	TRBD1	CSVDPGGGYEQYF
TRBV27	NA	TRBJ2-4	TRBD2	CASSLNGLAGGIQYF
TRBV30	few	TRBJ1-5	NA	CAWVEKARNQPQHF
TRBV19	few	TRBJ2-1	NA	CASTKGRANEQFF
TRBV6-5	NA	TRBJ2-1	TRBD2	CASVSGSGEQFF
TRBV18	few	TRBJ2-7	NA	CASSPTRFGEQYF
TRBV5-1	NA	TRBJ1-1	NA	CASSLALRTRETEAFF
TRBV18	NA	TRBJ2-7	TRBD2	CASSPTLTSGLGSYEQYF
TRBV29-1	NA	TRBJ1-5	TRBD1	CSAQGGNQPQHF
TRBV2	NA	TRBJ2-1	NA	CATLPESSYNEQFF